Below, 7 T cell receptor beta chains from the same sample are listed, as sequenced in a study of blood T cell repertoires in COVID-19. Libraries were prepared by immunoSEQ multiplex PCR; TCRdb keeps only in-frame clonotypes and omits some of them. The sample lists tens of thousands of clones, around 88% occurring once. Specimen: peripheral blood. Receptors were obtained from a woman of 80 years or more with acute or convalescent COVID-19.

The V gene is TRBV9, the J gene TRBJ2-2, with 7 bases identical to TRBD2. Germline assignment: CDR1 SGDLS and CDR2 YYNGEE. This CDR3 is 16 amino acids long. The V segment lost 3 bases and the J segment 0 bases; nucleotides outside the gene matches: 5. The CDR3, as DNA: TGTGCCAGCAGCGGATGGGGACTAACGAACACCGGGGAGCTGTTTTTT. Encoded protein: CASSGWGLTNTGELFF.

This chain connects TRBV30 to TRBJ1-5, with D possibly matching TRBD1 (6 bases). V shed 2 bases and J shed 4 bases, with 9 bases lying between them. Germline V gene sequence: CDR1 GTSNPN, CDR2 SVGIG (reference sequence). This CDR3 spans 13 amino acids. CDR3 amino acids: CAWSIGGNQPQHF. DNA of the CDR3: TGTGCCTGGAGTATAGGGGGAAATCAGCCCCAGCATTTT. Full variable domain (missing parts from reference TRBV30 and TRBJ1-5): SQTIHQWPATLVQPVGSPLSLECTVEGTSNPNLYWYRQAAGRGLQLLFYSVGIGQISSEVPQNLSASRPQDRQFILSSKKLLLSDSGFYLCAWSIGGNQPQHFGDGTRLSIL.

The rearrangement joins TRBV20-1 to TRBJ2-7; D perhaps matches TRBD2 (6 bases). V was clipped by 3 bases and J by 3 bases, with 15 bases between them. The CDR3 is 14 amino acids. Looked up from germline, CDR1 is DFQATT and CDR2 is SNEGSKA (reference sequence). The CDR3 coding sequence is TGCAGTGCTAGTGCTGACGGGAGATTCTACGAGCAGTACTTC. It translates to CSASADGRFYEQYF.

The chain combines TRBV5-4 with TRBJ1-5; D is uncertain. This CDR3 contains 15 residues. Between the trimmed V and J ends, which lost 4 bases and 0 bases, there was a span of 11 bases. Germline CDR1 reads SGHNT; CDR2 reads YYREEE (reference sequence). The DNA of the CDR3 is TGTGCCAGCAGCCTCACGGGTGATAGCAATCAGCCCCAGCATTTT. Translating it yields CASSLTGDSNQPQHF.

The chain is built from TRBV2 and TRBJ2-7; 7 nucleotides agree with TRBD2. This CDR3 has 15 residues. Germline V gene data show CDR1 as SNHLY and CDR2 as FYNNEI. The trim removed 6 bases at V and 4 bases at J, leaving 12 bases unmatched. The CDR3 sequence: CASRSLGLAVYEQYF. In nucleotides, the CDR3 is TGTGCCAGCAGGTCATTAGGGCTAGCGGTATACGAGCAGTACTTC.

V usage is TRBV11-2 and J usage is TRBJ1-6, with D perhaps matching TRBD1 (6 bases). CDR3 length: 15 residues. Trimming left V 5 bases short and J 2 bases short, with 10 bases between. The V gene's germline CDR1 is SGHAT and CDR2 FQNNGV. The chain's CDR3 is CASSPRTAYNSPLHF. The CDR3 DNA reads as TGTGCCAGCAGCCCCCGGACAGCCTATAATTCACCCCTCCACTTT.

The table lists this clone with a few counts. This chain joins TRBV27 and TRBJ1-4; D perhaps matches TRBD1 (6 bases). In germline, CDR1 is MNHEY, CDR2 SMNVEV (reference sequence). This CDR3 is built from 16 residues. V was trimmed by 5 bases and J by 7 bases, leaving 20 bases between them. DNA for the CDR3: TGTGCCAGCAGTCGGGCCCTCCCCCAGGGGAGTGAAAAACTGTTTTTT. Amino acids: CASSRALPQGSEKLFF.